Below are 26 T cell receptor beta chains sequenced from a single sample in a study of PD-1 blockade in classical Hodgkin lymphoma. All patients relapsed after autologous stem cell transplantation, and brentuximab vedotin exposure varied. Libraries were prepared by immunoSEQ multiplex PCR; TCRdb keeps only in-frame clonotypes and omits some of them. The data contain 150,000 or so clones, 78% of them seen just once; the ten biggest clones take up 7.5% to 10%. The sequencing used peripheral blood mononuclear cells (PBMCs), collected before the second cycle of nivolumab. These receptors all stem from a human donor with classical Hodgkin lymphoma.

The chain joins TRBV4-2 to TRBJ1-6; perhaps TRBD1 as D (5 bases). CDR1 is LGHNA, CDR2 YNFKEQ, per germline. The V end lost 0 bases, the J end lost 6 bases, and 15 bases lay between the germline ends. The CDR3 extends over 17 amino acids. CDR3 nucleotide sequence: TGTGCCAGCAGCCAAGAAGGTTCAGGGCAAACTAATTCACCCCTCCACTTT. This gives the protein CASSQEGSGQTNSPLHF.

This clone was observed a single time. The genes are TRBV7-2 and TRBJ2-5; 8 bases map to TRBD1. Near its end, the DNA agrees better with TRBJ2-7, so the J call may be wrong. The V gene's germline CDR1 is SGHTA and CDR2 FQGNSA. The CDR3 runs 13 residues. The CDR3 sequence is CASSQDRVGEQYF. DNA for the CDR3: TGTGCCAGCAGCCAGGACAGGGTTGGCGAGCAGTACTTC.

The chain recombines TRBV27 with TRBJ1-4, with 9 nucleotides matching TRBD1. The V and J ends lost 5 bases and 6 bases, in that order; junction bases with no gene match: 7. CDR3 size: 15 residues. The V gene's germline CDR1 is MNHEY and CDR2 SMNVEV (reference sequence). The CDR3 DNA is TGTGCCAGCAGTCAATACAGGGGGCGCGATGAAAAACTGTTTTTT. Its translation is CASSQYRGRDEKLFF. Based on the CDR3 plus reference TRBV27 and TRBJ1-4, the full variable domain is EAQVTQNPRYLITVTGKKLTVTCSQNMNHEYMSWYRQDPGLGLRQIYYSMNVEVTDKGDVPEGYKVSRKEKRNFPLILESPSPNQTSLYFCASSQYRGRDEKLFFGSGTQLSVL.

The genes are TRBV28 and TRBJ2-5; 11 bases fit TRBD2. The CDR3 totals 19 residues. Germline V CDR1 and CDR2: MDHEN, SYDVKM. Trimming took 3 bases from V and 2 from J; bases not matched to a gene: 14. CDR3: CASSFIVHGTSGHQETQYF. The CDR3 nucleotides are TGTGCCAGCAGTTTCATCGTGCACGGGACTAGCGGACATCAAGAGACCCAGTACTTC. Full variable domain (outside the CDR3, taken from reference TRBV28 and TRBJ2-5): DVKVTQSSRYLVKRTGEKVFLECVQDMDHENMFWYRQDPGLGLRLIYFSYDVKMKEKGDIPEGYSVSREKKERFSLILESASTNQTSMYLCASSFIVHGTSGHQETQYFGPGTRLLVL.

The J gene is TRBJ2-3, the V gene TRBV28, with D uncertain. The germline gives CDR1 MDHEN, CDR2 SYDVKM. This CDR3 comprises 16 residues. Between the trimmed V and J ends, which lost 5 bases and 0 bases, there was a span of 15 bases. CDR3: CASSPLIPLSTDTQYF. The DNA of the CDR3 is TGTGCCAGCAGTCCCCTTATCCCCCTTAGCACAGATACGCAGTATTTT.

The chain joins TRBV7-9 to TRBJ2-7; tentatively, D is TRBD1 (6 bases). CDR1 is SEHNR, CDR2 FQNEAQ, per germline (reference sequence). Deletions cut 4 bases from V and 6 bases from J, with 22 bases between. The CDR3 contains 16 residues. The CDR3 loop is CASSSYLLGQPFEQYF. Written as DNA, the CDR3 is TGTGCCAGCAGCTCATATCTACTGGGACAACCCTTCGAGCAGTACTTC.

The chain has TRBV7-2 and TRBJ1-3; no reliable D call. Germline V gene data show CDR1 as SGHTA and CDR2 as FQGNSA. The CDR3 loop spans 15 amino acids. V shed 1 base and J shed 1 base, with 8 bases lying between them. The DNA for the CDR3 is TGTGCCAGCAGCTTAGTACAGAGTTCTGGAAACACCATATATTTT. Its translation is CASSLVQSSGNTIYF.

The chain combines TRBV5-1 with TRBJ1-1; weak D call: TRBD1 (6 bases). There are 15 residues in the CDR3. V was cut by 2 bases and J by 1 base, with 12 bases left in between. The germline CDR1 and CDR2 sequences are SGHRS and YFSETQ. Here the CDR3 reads CASSLGTRENTEAFF. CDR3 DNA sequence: TGCGCCAGCAGCTTAGGGACAAGGGAGAACACTGAAGCTTTCTTT.

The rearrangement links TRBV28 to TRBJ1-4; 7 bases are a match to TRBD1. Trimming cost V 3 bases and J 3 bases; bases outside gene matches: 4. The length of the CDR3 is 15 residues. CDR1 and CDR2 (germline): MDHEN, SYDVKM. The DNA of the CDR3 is TGTGCCAGCAGTTTGAGTGGGACAGCTAATGAAAAACTGTTTTTT. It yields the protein CASSLSGTANEKLFF.

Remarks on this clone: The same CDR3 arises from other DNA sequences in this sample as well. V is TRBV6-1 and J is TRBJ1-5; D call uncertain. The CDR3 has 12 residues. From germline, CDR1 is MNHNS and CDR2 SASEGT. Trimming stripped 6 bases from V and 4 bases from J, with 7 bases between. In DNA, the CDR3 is TGTGCCAGCAGCAGACGGAATCAGCCCCAGCATTTT. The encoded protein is CASSRRNQPQHF.

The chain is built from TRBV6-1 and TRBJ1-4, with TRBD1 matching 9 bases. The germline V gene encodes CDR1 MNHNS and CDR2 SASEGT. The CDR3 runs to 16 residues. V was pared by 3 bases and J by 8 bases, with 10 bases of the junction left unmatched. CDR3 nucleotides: TGTGCCAGCAGTGAGGGAGCCGGGACAGGGAGCGAAAAACTGTTTTTT. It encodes CASSEGAGTGSEKLFF.

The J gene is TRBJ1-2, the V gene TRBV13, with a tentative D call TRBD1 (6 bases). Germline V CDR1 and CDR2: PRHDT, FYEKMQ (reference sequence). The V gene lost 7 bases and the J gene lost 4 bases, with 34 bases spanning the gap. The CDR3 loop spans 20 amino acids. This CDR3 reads CASNDRHPGDTYLPGYGYTF. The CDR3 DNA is TGTGCCAGCAACGATAGACACCCAGGGGACACCTACCTCCCAGGCTATGGCTACACCTTC.

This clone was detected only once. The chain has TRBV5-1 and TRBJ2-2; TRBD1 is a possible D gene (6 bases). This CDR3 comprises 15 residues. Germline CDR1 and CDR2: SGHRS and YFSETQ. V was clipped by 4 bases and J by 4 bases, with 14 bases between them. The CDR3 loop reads CASSLTGFGTGELFF. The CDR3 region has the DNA TGCGCCAGCAGCCTAACAGGGTTCGGCACCGGGGAGCTGTTTTTT. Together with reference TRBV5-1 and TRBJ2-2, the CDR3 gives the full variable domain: KAGVTQTPRYLIKTRGQQVTLSCSPISGHRSVSWYQQTPGQGLQFLFEYFSETQRNKGNFPGRFSGRQFSNSRSEMNVSTLELGDSALYLCASSLTGFGTGELFFGEGSRLTVL.

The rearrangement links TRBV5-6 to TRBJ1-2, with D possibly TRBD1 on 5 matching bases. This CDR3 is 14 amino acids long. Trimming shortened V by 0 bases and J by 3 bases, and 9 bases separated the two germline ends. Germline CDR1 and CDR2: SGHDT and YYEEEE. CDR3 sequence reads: CASSLDQGYYGYTF. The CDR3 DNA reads TGTGCCAGCAGCTTGGATCAGGGCTACTATGGCTACACCTTC.

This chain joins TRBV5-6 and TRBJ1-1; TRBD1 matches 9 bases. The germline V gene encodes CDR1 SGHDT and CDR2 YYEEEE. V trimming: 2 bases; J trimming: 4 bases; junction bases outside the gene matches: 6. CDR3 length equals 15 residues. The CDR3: CASSFSMTGGTEAFF. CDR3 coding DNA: TGTGCCAGCAGCTTTAGCATGACAGGGGGCACTGAAGCTTTCTTT.

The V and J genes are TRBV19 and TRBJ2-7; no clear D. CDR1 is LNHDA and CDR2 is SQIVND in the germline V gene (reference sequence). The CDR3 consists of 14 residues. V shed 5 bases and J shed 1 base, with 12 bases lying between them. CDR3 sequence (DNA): TGTGCCAGTAGTCCCCTGGTGGTTTCCTACGAGCAGTACTTC. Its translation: CASSPLVVSYEQYF.

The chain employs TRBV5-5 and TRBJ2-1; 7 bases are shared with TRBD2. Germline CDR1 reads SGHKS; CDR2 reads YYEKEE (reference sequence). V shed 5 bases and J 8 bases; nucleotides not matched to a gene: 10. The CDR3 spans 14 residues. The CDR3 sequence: CASSSISGRDEQFF. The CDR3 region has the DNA TGTGCCAGCAGTTCGATCTCAGGGAGGGATGAGCAGTTCTTC. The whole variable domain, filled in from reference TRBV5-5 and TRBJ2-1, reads DAGVTQSPTHLIKTRGQQVTLRCSPISGHKSVSWYQQVLGQGPQFIFQYYEKEERGRGNFPDRFSARQFPNYSSELNVNALLLGDSALYLCASSSISGRDEQFFGPGTRLTVL.

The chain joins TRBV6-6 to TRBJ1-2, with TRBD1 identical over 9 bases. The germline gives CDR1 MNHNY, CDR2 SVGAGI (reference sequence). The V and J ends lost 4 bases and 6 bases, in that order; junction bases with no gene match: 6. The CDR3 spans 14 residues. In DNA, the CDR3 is TGTGCCAGCAGTTTTGAACAGGGGGCAGATGGCTACACCTTC. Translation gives CASSFEQGADGYTF.

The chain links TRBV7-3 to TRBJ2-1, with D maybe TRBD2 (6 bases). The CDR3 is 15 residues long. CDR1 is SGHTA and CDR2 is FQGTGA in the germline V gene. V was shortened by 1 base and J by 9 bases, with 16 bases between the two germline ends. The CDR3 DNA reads TGTGCCAGCAGCTTAAGTAGCGGAGGGATCAGTGAGCAGTTCTTC. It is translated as CASSLSSGGISEQFF.

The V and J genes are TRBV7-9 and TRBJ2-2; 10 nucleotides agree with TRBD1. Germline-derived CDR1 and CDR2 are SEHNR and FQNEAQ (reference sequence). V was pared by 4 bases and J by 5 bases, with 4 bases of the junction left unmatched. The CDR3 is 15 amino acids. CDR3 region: CASSWAGQGTGELFF. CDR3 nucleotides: TGTGCCAGCAGCTGGGCGGGACAGGGGACCGGGGAGCTGTTTTTT.

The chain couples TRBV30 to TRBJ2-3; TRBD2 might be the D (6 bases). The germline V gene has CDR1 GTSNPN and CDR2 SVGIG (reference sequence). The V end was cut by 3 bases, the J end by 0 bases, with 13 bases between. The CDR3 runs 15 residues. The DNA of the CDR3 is TGTGCCTGGAGCCCCCTCGGGAGAAGCACAGATACGCAGTATTTT. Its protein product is CAWSPLGRSTDTQYF. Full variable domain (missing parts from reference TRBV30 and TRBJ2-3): SQTIHQWPATLVQPVGSPLSLECTVEGTSNPNLYWYRQAAGRGLQLLFYSVGIGQISSEVPQNLSASRPQDRQFILSSKKLLLSDSGFYLCAWSPLGRSTDTQYFGPGTRLTVL.

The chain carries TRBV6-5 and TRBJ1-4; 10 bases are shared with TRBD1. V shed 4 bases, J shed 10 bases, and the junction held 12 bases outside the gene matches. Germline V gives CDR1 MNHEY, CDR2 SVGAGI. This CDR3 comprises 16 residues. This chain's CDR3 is CASSFRPTGGIGKLFF. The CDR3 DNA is TGTGCCAGCAGTTTTCGCCCGACAGGGGGCATCGGAAAACTGTTTTTT.

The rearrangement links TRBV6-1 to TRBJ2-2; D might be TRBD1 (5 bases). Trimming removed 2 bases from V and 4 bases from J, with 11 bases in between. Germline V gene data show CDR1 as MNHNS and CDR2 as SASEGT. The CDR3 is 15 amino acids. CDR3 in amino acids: CASSERSRGTGELFF. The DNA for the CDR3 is TGTGCCAGCAGTGAACGCTCTAGGGGCACCGGGGAGCTGTTTTTT.

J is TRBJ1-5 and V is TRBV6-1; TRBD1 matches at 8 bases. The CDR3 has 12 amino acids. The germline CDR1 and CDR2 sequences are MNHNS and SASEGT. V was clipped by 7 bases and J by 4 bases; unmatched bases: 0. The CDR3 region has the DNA TGTGCCAGCAACAGGGGGAATCAGCCCCAGCATTTT. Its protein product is CASNRGNQPQHF.

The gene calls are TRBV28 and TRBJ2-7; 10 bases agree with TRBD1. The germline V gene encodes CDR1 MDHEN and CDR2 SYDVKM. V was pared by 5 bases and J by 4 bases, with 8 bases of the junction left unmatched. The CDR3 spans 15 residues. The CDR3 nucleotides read TGTGCCAGCAGTCTACCCGGGACAGGGGTGTACGAGCAGTACTTC. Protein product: CASSLPGTGVYEQYF.

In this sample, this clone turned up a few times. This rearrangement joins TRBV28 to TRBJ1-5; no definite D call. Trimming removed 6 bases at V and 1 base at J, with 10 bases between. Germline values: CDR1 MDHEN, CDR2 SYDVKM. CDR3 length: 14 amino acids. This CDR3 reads CASSTGGSNQPQHF. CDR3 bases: TGTGCCAGCAGCACGGGCGGGAGCAATCAGCCCCAGCATTTT.